This note documents a single T cell receptor beta chain sequence. Its target antigen remains unknown. Per-base quality was not reported, and no clone a single base away is much larger than it. The germline V gene (reference sequence) specifies DFQATT as CDR1 and SNEGSKA as CDR2. From its cysteine to its phenylalanine, the CDR3 spans 13 amino acids. Just the 39-base CDR3 DNA is kept, in frame starting at base 1. Trimmed from V: 5 bases; trimmed from J: 1 base; junction bases lacking a gene match: 3. Systemically healthy Caucasian individuals from Russia, about 38 in total and aged about 6 to 90 years, were included as donors. Each donor gave approximately 9.3 milliliters of peripheral blood, collected into EDTA-treated Vacutainer tubes. Ficoll-Paque density-gradient centrifugation was used to isolate PBMCs, with at least 6.5 million per sample. Total RNA, at least 6 micrograms per sample, was extracted from PBMCs with Trizol reagent. Naive CD45RAhigh/CD27high T cell percentages were measured by flow cytometry on a PBMC aliquot from every donor.

This sample was taken from a study of blood T cells in healthy people across ages (dated by TCRdb to the mid-2010s). Turning to the overall study: In model experiments, template switching captured about one uniquely barcoded TCR beta cDNA molecule for every two T cells. Four age groups were formed from the donors: young (average approximately 15 years), middle-aged (less than 40), aged (roughly 58) and long-lived (approximately 80). The study analyzed two additional independent replicas of 1 million unique cDNA reads from the same blood draw for two donors, one aged 18 to 30 and one aged 80 or older. To track age-related changes in TCR beta repertoire diversity, the study relied on deep sequencing normalized with unique cDNA molecular identifiers. The study at large found these results: Donor CMV infection status was unknown, potentially confounding age-related changes in expanded clonotypes. Compared with the aged group, the long-lived group had more naive CD4+ T cells, fewer expanded clones and increased TCR diversity, suggesting age selection. Since profiling was done on bulk unsorted PBMCs, naive and antigen-experienced compartments could not be conclusively compared. Estimates of total diversity from one million sequenced T cells were regarded as lower bounds and underestimates. There was a strong correlation between observed TCR beta diversity and the percentage of naive T cells measured by flow cytometry. As age increased, observed TCR beta diversity per million T cells dropped in a roughly linear way, and a significant reduction was already evident by age roughly 36.

Receptor libraries were prepared by 5' RACE. For sequencing, an Illumina HiSeq 2500 was employed. A second PCR of roughly 7 to 12 cycles was run with a J-beta primer mix and a sample-barcoded 5' primer. A unique molecular identifier was introduced onto each TCR beta cDNA molecule by a template-switch 5' adaptor carrying 12 random nucleotides. Each sample yielded at least 2.5 million CDR3-containing paired-end reads. The Mint cDNA synthesis kit, primed by a TRBC-specific oligonucleotide, was used to synthesize first-strand cDNA from all RNA. Following uracil-DNA glycosylase treatment, all cDNA underwent a first 18-cycle PCR with the universal primers M1SS and BC2_uni_R. In the paper's pipeline: Normalization of each sample was performed by random selection of 1 million high-quality reads, each carrying a distinct molecular identifier. Reads sharing molecular identifiers were discarded rather than binned into consensus sequences. MiTCR, run with a Q25 quality threshold and the strictest error-elimination algorithm, handled CDR3 identification, clonotype clustering and error correction. A nonparametric unseen species model with Euler transformation was used to estimate a lower bound on total TCR beta diversity. In TCRdb, the public reads were trimmed at Q25 with fastp and aligned with MiXCR, with productive beta chains retained. CDR3 protein sequences are deduplicated, and each keeps its most common genes and DNA. TCRdb, not the authors, supplied the V and J calls. Within this sample are over 450,000 distinct CDR3 sequences, with less than 25% of them counted one time only. 8.7% of the sample lies in the top ten.

The sample was also linked to a second study, of T cells of mothers and their children. That second publication adds: The donors were nine systemically healthy Caucasian individuals, made up of three mothers and their six children. cDNA synthesis used all of the extracted RNA, with roughly 1.5 ug of RNA in each 15 ul reaction. Sample barcodes and 2-4 random nucleotides were added via the M1S primer in the second PCR. Over 8 million TCR beta CDR3 reads came from each mother, compared with around 3 million reads from each child. TCR recombination output is similarly shaped by thymic selection in related and unrelated pairs, with a minor effect exerted by inherited differences. Normalized repertoire overlap was always slightly but never significantly higher in related than unrelated mother-child pairs. No persistent microchimeric T cell clones were detected, at a sensitivity of roughly 99 clones per million clonotypes. Deep NGS was used in the study to compare the TCR beta repertoires of mothers and children and to look for features that separate related mother-child pairs from unrelated individuals. Mothers averaged around 40 +/- 4 years of age and children averaged around 11 +/- 4 years. After adapters were ligated using NEBNext reagents, the libraries underwent 100+100 nt paired-end sequencing on an Illumina HiSeq 2000. To avoid cross-contamination, the mother libraries and the child libraries were prepared a month apart and sequenced in separate runs. Each donor had between about 450,000 and 2,100,000 distinct TCR beta clonotypes identified. Naive TCR beta clonotypes were estimated from low-frequency clonotypes matched to each donor's FACS-determined naive share, without sorting.

Here the chain combines TRBV20-1 and TRBJ2-5; the junction holds 8 bases that match TRBD1. Sequences were obtained from blood. This TCR was sampled from a boy between 5 and 17 years old in good health. The sequenced DNA: TGCAGTGCTGACGGACAGGGCCAAGAGACCCAGTACTTC. Translated, this is CSADGQGQETQYF.